The entry that follows covers one TCR beta chain sequence. The record originates from a study of blood T cell repertoires in COVID-19. Profiling relied on immunoSEQ multiplex PCR, and the TCRdb table lists in-frame clones only, not all of them. Of a few hundred thousand clones in the sample, around nine tenths were seen once. Sequencing input: peripheral blood. The TCR comes from a man aged 40-49 years who had recovered from COVID-19.

CDR3 nucleotides: TGTGCCAGCAGCTTAATTTCAGGATACGAGCAGTACTTC. It translates to CASSLISGYEQYF. The rearrangement joins TRBV7-2 to TRBJ2-7, with no clear D. Germline CDR1 SGHTA, CDR2 FQGNSA. The germline V and J ends were trimmed by 2 bases and 4 bases, with 9 bases remaining between them. This CDR3 comprises 13 residues. Filled out from reference TRBV7-2 and TRBJ2-7, the complete variable domain reads GAGVSQSPSNKVTEKGKDVELRCDPISGHTALYWYRQSLGQGLEFLIYFQGNSAPDKSGLPSDRFSAERTGGSVSTLTIQRTQQEDSAVYLCASSLISGYEQYFGPGTRLTVT.